This TCR beta chain is from a study of T-cell memory formation after mild COVID-19. This clonotype was detected a few times. Its antigen is unknown. Whole-study findings and limits: Pre-infection memory already had some responding clones, implying cross-reactive memory joined. Clones that contracted from day 15 to 85 were balanced CD4/CD8, while later expanders leaned CD4+. Clonal second-wave expansions that peaked on day 37 had unconfirmed SARS-CoV-2 specificity.

Via MiXCR, TCRdb re-called the 5' RACE reads, giving one row per CDR3 protein. The table includes roughly 350,000 distinct CDR3 sequences, under 30% detected once. CDR1 is SEHNR and CDR2 is FQNEAQ in the germline V gene (reference sequence). Trimming cost V 4 bases and J 5 bases; bases outside gene matches: 6. CDR3 length: 15 residues. Sequencing was done on a sample of PBMCs or a T cell subset sorted from them (not recorded which). The chain uses TRBV7-9 and TRBJ2-3; 10 nucleotides line up with TRBD2. The receptor comes from an adult woman who had mild COVID-19 (a few samples of this study predate the infection). Cell type and time point are not known. The CDR3 DNA reads TGTGCCAGCAGCTCTTCTAGCGGGAGCGGAGATACGCAGTATTTT. This gives the protein CASSSSSGSGDTQYF.